The T cell receptor beta chain described here comes from a study of regulatory T cells in long-lasting Graves disease. Overall study findings and caveats: Limited sample numbers may have lowered accuracy.

The time point denotes: newly diagnosed GD, antithyroid drugs for less than 3 months. With RNA extracted from PBMCs as input, the TCR library was made. CDR3 length: 13 residues. The V gene lost 1 base and the J gene lost 7 bases, with 9 bases spanning the gap. CDR1 SGHRS and CDR2 YFSETQ come from the germline V gene. According to the study, TCR beta libraries were built with iRepertoire HTBI primers and CDR3-region Arm-PCR. MiXCR, run by TCRdb on the multiplex PCR reads, gives a single entry per CDR3 protein. The sample consists of about 440,000 distinct CDR3 sequences, approximately 15% of them appearing once. Turning to this clonotype: Its matching antigen is unknown.

The same specimen was also included in a second study, on T cells in Graves' hyperthyroidism and ophthalmopathy. That study adds: Diagnostic assessment was based on clinical symptoms, serum thyroxine and TRAb, thyroid ultrasound and orbital computed tomography. HTBI primers were employed in a first-round RT-PCR of the TCR CDR3. The model predicted ophthalmopathy a median roughly 6.5 months before onset.

The gene calls are TRBV5-1 and TRBJ2-1; no firm D call. Sequencing used peripheral blood mononuclear cells (PBMCs), obtained at new diagnosis, from a patient treated with antithyroid drugs. This sequence was found in a woman aged 30 to 39 with Graves disease. For the CDR3, the DNA is TGCGCCAGCAGCTTGAGGGTAAGAAATGAGCAGTTCTTC. It yields the protein CASSLRVRNEQFF.